The entry below describes one T cell receptor (beta chain). Antigen unknown. These data originate in a study of OX40 agonist ivuxolimab in advanced cancers. On the study more broadly: Earlier treatment with anti-PD-1, anti-PD-L1 or anti-CTLA-4 was permitted, and about 40% had received some.

Study-level findings and limits: Both CD4+ and CD8+ T cell populations in blood had undergone clonal expansion by week 6 at 0.1 to 3.0 mg/kg. Clonal expansion was among the lowest in partial responders at 0.1-3.0 mg/kg, especially CD8+.

The table came from immunoSEQ multiplex PCR; TCRdb's copy has only in-frame clones and leaves some out. The table records 55,000 to 80,000 clones, around 84% of them present only once. The CDR3 totals 15 residues. Germline V CDR1 and CDR2: LNHDA, SQIVND (reference sequence). Deletions cut 3 bases from V and 3 bases from J, with 11 bases between. This receptor was taken from an adult with an advanced solid tumor such as melanoma, head and neck, liver or kidney cancer. The sample here was CD4+ or CD8+ T cells sorted from blood, taken in a trial of the OX40 agonist ivuxolimab. The J gene is TRBJ2-2, the V gene TRBV19; D perhaps matches TRBD2 (5 bases). This chain's CDR3 is CASSMRGGHTGELFF. The CDR3 DNA reads TGTGCCAGTAGTATGAGAGGAGGTCACACCGGGGAGCTGTTTTTT.